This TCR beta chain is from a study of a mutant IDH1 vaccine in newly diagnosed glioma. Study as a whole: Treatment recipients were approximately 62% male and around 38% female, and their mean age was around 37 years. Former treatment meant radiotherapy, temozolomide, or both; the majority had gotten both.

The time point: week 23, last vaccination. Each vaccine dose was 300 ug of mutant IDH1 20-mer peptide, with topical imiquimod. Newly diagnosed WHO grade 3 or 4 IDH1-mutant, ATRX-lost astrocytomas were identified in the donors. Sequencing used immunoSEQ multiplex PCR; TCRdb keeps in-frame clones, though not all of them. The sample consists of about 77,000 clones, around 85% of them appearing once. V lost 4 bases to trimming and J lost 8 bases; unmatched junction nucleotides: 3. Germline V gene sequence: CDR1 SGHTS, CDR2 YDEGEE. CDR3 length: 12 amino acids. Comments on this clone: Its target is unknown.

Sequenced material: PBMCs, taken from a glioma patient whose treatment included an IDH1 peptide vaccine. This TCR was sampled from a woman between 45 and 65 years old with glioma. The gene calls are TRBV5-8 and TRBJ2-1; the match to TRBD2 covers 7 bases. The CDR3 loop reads CASSPGRDEQFF. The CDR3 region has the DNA TGTGCCAGCAGCCCGGGGAGGGATGAGCAGTTCTTC.